Listed below are T cell receptor beta chains from one sample, sequenced in a study of T cells expressing NK-cell markers. TCRdb reprocessed the 5' RACE reads and keeps a single row for each CDR3 protein, giving no DNA. Its table lists around 380,000 distinct CDR3 sequences. Source material: blood T cells: a sorted CD56 or NKG2C T cell subset, CD4+ or CD8+ T cells, or bulk PBMC T cells (not recorded which). These receptors all stem from a woman between 45 and 65 years old in good health. CDR3s include the opening cysteine and the closing phenylalanine or tryptophan. Fields, in order: V gene, CDR3 length, J gene, CDR3 protein.

>TRBV7-3|16|TRBJ2-6
CASRTQGISGANVLTF
>TRBV12-3/TRBV12-4|14|TRBJ2-7
CASRLGYGRYEQYF
>TRBV6-6|14|TRBJ2-7
CASSTTGTFNEQYF
>TRBV4-1|18|TRBJ2-7
CASSQGSGLAGLSYEQYF
>TRBV3-1|15|TRBJ2-5
CASSPRALRGETQYF
>TRBV20-1|13|TRBJ2-2
CSAADIRTGELFF
>TRBV6-1|11|TRBJ2-7
CASTGGDEQYF
>TRBV27|15|TRBJ1-5
CASSWGQGGNQPQHF
>TRBV27|17|TRBJ2-4
CASSPPQGMGAKNIQYF
>TRBV20-1|16|TRBJ2-1
CSAKKGGSVIYNEQFF
>TRBV27|14|TRBJ2-3
CARCDRVGTDTQYF
>TRBV6-1|14|TRBJ2-3
CASSELRGAGTQYF
>TRBV24-1|13|TRBJ2-7
CATSDPKAYEQYF
>TRBV5-8|14|TRBJ1-5
CASSLDGARQPQHF
>TRBV19|13|TRBJ2-5
CASSISLLETQYF
>TRBV5-5|14|TRBJ1-3
CASSPRVSGNTIYF